Reported below is one T cell receptor beta chain. Antigen unknown. V lost 7 bases and J lost 1, with 14 bases in between. The CDR3 loop spans 15 amino acids. Germline V gene sequence: CDR1 SGHAT, CDR2 FQNNGV. The sample belongs to a study of cytomegalovirus exposure and HLA in healthy donors. Study-level results: The likely origin of a cluster of highly shared sequence variants was a sequencing artifact.

60 Vbeta and 13 Jbeta primers were used in PCR. The table came from immunoSEQ multiplex PCR; TCRdb's copy has only in-frame clones and leaves some out. The sample includes 95,000 to 100,000 clones, roughly 70% seen only once; the top ten take more than 9%. The specimen sequenced was PBMCs. The clonotype comes from a man aged 50 to 60 in good health and CMV-seronegative. V gene TRBV11-2 combines with J gene TRBJ1-3, with no clear D. The CDR3 coding sequence is TGTGCCAGCACCCCGGGAGAGGCTTCTGGAAACACCATATATTTT. It specifies CASTPGEASGNTIYF.